Given below is one TCR beta chain in context. No antigen is known for it. The data derive from a study of cytomegalovirus exposure and HLA in healthy donors. Study information: An earlier analysis found fewer than 140 million unique TCR beta sequences from approximately 200 million T cells.

The PCR was carried out with 60 Vbeta primers and 13 Jbeta primers. This table comes from immunoSEQ multiplex PCR, and its TCRdb copy is limited to in-frame clones, with some not included. The sample lists about 70,000 clones; roughly 90% were seen once. The CDR3 has 17 amino acids. With 0 bases clipped from V and 5 bases from J, the junction kept 7 bases outside the gene matches. Germline V gene sequence: CDR1 SGHRS, CDR2 YFSETQ. Whole-study findings and limits: The authors later found TCR association rates varying by HLA locus, with DRB1 most and HLA-C fewest. Earlier analysis looked at TCR beta V segments, and most were productive about 90% or about 30% of the time. A later analysis linked a missense variant in DCLRE1C to the trimming of TCR beta V and J genes.

V usage is TRBV5-1 and J usage is TRBJ2-5; 13 bases map to TRBD2. The clonotype originates from a woman in her 30s in good health and CMV-seronegative. The sample comprised PBMCs. CDR3 nucleotide sequence: TGCGCCAGCAGCTTGGGACTAGCGGGAGGTCGGGAGGAGACCCAGTACTTC. Protein product: CASSLGLAGGREETQYF.